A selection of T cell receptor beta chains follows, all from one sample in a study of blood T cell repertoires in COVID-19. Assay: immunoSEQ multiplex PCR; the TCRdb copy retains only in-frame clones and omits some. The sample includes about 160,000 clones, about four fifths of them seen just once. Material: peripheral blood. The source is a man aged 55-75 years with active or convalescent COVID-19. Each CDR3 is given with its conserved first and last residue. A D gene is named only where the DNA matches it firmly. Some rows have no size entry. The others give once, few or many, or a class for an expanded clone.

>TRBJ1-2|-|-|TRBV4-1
TGCGCCAGCAGCCAAGAAACAGGGTATGGCTACACCTTC
CASSQETGYGYTF
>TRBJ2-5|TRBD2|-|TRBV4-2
TGTGCCAGCAGCCAAGGTGGGGTGGTTAGCGGGAGGGAGACCCAGTACTTC
CASSQGGVVSGRETQYF
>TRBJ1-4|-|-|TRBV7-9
TGTGCCAGCAGCTTAGATCTAGTCGGTTCAAAACTGTTTTTT
CASSLDLVGSKLFF
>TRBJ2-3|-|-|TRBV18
TGTGCCAGCTCACCCGAGTCATCTAGCACAGATACGCAGTATTTT
CASSPESSSTDTQYF
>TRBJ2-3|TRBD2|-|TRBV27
TGTGCCAGCAGTTTGATGGGTCAGTCCTTAGCGGGAGGGACAGATACGCAGTATTTT
CASSLMGQSLAGGTDTQYF
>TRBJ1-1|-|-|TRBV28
TGTGCCAGCACCCCCACAGTCAGGAACACTGAAGCTTTCTTT
CASTPTVRNTEAFF
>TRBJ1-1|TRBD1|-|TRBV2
TGTGCCAGCAGTGCGACAGGGCCCAACACTGAAGCTTTCTTT
CASSATGPNTEAFF
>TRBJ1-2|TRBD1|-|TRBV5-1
TGCGCCAGCAGCCCCGGGACAGGTCTTTATGGCTACACCTTC
CASSPGTGLYGYTF
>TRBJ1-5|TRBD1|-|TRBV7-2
TGTGCCAGCAGCTTAGGGGGGACAGGGGTCACCAATCAGCCCCAGCATTTT
CASSLGGTGVTNQPQHF
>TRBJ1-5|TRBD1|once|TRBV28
TGTGCCAGCACCGTTGGTACAGGGGGCGGTCAGCCCCAGCATTTT
CASTVGTGGGQPQHF
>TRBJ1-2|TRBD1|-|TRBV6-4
TGTGCCAGCAGTGAAGGGACAGGGACCTATGGCTACACCTTC
CASSEGTGTYGYTF
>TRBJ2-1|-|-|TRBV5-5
TGTGCCAGCAGCTTGGTAGGGGTCGGGAATGAGCAGTTCTTC
CASSLVGVGNEQFF
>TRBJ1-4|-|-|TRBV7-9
TGTGCCAGCAGAAACTCGGGGAGGACTAATGAAAAACTGTTTTTT
CASRNSGRTNEKLFF
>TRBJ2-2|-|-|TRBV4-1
TGCGCCAGCAGCCAAGGGGGCGCCGGGACCGGGGAGCTGTTTTTT
CASSQGGAGTGELFF
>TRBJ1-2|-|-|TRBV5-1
TGCGCCAGCAGCTTGGACCCGGGTCTGGGTGGCTACACCTTC
CASSLDPGLGGYTF
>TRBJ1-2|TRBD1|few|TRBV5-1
TGCGCCAGCAGCCCCAGTCCGGGACAGTACTATGGCTACACCTTC
CASSPSPGQYYGYTF
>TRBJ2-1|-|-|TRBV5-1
TGCGCCAGCAGCTTGCAGGGGAGCGACAATGAGCAGTTCTTC
CASSLQGSDNEQFF
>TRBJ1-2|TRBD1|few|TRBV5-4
TGTGCCAGCAGCTCCGGGACAGGTTTTGGCTACACCTTC
CASSSGTGFGYTF
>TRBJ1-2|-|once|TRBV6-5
TGTGCCAGCAGTCAAACTAATTCGGTGCCCTATGGCTACACCTTC
CASSQTNSVPYGYTF
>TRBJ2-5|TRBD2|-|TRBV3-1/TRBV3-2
TGTGCCAGCAGCCCGCTAGCGGGGGCCCAAGAGACCCAGTACTTC
CASSPLAGAQETQYF
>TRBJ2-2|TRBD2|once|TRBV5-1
TGCGCCAGCAGCTTGGCTGGCGGGAGAGGCACCGGGGAGCTGTTTTTT
CASSLAGGRGTGELFF
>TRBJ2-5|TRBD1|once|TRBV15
TGTGCCACCAGCAGCCCGGGACAGGGCATAGAGACCCAGTACTTC
CATSSPGQGIETQYF
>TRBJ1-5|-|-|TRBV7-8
TGTGCCAGTCGTGCAGGAGGAGTCAATCAGCCCCAGCATTTT
CASRAGGVNQPQHF
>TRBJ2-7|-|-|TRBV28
TGTGCCAGCAGACAGGCCTCCTACGAGCAGTACTTC
CASRQASYEQYF
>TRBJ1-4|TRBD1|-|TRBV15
TGTGCCACCAGCAGTCGGACAGGGACTAATGAAAAACTGTTTTTT
CATSSRTGTNEKLFF
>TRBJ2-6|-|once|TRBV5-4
TGTGCCAGCAGCGGTGGACAGCCACCCTCTGGGGCCAACGTCCTGACTTTC
CASSGGQPPSGANVLTF
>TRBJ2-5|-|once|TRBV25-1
TGTGCCAGCAGTGATTGGACAGAAGGAGAGACCCAGTACTTC
CASSDWTEGETQYF
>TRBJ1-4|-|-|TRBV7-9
TGTGCCAGCAGCTCGTCAGCGGCGGATCCAACTAATGAAAAACTGTTTTTT
CASSSSAADPTNEKLFF
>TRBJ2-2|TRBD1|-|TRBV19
TGTGCCAGTGGTCGACAGGGACAGAACACCGGGGAGCTGTTTTTT
CASGRQGQNTGELFF
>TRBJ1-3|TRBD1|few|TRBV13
TGTGCCAGCAGCTTAGGGGACAGGCCCAGCTCTGGAAACACCATATATTTT
CASSLGDRPSSGNTIYF
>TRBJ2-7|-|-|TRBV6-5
TGTGCCAGCAGTTATGGCCTCTCCTACGAGCAGTACTTC
CASSYGLSYEQYF
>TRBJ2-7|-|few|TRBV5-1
TGCGCCAGCACTCCCTCGGGGGAGCACACTCTCTACGAGCAGTACTTC
CASTPSGEHTLYEQYF
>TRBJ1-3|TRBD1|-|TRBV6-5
TGTGCCAGCAGTCGGGACAGGGTAGCAGGAAACACCATATATTTT
CASSRDRVAGNTIYF
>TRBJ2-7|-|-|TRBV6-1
TGTGCCAGCAGTGAAGCGCGGAGCGGCGTCTACGAGCAGTACTTC
CASSEARSGVYEQYF
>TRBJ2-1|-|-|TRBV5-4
TGTGCCAGCAGCCCTCGGAGGAGCTCCTACAATGAGCAGTTCTTC
CASSPRRSSYNEQFF
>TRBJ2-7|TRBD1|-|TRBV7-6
TGTGCCAGCAGCGCACGACAGGGAGTATCCTACGAGCAGTACTTC
CASSARQGVSYEQYF
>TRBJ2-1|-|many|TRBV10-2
TGCGCCAGCAGAGGGGGAGGGGCCGGTGAGCAGTTCTTC
CASRGGGAGEQFF
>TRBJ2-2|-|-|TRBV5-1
TGCGCCAGCAGTTACGGGACATTTGGAACCGGGGAGCTGTTTTTT
CASSYGTFGTGELFF
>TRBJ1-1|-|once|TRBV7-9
TGTGCCAGCAGTTACGGGAGGGGCACTGAAGCTTTCTTT
CASSYGRGTEAFF
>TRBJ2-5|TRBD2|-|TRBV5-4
TGTGCCAGCAGCTTGGTTGCGGGGGGTTCGGAGACCCAGTACTTC
CASSLVAGGSETQYF
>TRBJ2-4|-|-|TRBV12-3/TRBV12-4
TGTGCCAGCAGTTTTACAGGGTCGAACATTCAGTACTTC
CASSFTGSNIQYF
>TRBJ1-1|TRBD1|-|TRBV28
TGTGCCAGCAGTTTCCCTACACAGGGGAATGAAGCTTTCTTT
CASSFPTQGNEAFF
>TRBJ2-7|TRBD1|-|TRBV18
TGTGCCAGCTCACTTTCGACAGGGGAATTCTACGAGCAGTACTTC
CASSLSTGEFYEQYF
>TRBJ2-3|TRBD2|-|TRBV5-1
TGCGCCAGCAGCTTGCGGGAGGGCCTTGCAGATACGCAGTATTTT
CASSLREGLADTQYF
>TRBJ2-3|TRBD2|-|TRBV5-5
TGTGCCAGCAGCTTGGCCGTTAGCGGGGGGACAGATACGCAGTATTTT
CASSLAVSGGTDTQYF
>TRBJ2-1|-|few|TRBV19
TGTGCCAGTAGCCCAAATTGGGGGGGCGGGAATGAGCAGTTCTTC
CASSPNWGGGNEQFF